What follows are 25 T cell receptor beta chains derived from one specimen sequenced in a study of cytomegalovirus exposure and HLA in healthy donors. PCR used 60 Vbeta primers and 13 Jbeta primers. The repertoire was sequenced with immunoSEQ multiplex PCR; TCRdb's copy has only in-frame clones and lacks some. Among about 200,000 clones, 65% to 80% were seen once, and the ten largest hold 0.22%. The sample consisted of PBMCs. These receptors all come from a girl aged 2-15 years in good health and CMV-seronegative.

The chain is built from TRBV6-1 and TRBJ2-5; TRBD1 matches 8 bases. Germline V gene data show CDR1 as MNHNS and CDR2 as SASEGT. V shed 2 bases, J shed 5 bases, and the junction held 7 bases outside the gene matches. The CDR3 sequence is 15 residues long. The CDR3 spells CASSEPAGGWETQYF. The DNA of the CDR3 is TGTGCCAGCAGTGAACCGGCAGGGGGCTGGGAGACCCAGTACTTC.

This clone was found once. V gene TRBV7-9 combines with J gene TRBJ1-1; D possibly corresponds to TRBD1 (6 bases). The CDR3 is 11 residues long. Germline-derived CDR1 and CDR2 are SEHNR and FQNEAQ (reference sequence). CDR3 loop: CSSKGVAEAFF. The CDR3 DNA follows: TGTTCCTCAAAGGGGGTCGCTGAAGCTTTCTTT.

This clone was detected a few times. The CDR3 coding sequence is TGCGCCAGGATAAGGGATAGGAGGGCTAAGTCGGAAGCTTTCTTT. Protein product: CARIRDRRAKSEAFF. The V and J genes are TRBV10-1 and TRBJ1-1; D not resolved. Germline CDR1 and CDR2: WNHNN and SYGVQD (reference sequence). The CDR3 has 15 residues. The germline V and J ends were trimmed by 9 bases and 8 bases, with 25 bases remaining between them.

V usage is TRBV7-8 and J usage is TRBJ1-3; D remains unclear. Germline CDR1 and CDR2: SGHVS and FQNEAQ. Trimming pared 4 bases from V and 4 bases from J, leaving 14 bases between. The CDR3 runs 15 residues. DNA of the CDR3: TGTGCCAGCAGCTCGCTCAAACCTAAGGGAAACACCATATATTTT. The encoded protein is CASSSLKPKGNTIYF.

This chain links TRBV7-9 with TRBJ2-5, with 14 bases aligning to TRBD2. Germline-derived CDR1 and CDR2 are SEHNR and FQNEAQ (reference sequence). Losses at the gene ends were 6 bases for V and 7 bases for J; bases not matched to a gene: 10. The CDR3 spans 16 residues. CDR3 loop: CASSYGTSGGPGTQYF. CDR3 in DNA: TGTGCCAGCAGTTACGGGACTAGCGGGGGCCCAGGGACCCAGTACTTC.

The V and J genes are TRBV5-1 and TRBJ2-1; possibly TRBD2 for D (5 bases). The CDR3 consists of 11 residues. CDR1 SGHRS and CDR2 YFSETQ come from the germline V gene. Trimming removed 3 bases at V and 13 bases at J, with 11 bases between. The CDR3 reads CASSSTSFQFF. CDR3 DNA: TGCGCCAGCAGCTCCACTAGTTTTCAGTTCTTC.

This rearrangement joins TRBV7-9 to TRBJ2-5, with D possibly matching TRBD2 (6 bases). Germline CDR1 and CDR2: SEHNR and FQNEAQ (reference sequence). Deletions cut 5 bases from V and 5 bases from J, with 15 bases between. The CDR3 consists of 14 residues. The CDR3 nucleotides are TGTGCCAGCAGCCCACCGACTAGATCGGAGACCCAGTACTTC. Translating it yields CASSPPTRSETQYF.

The rearrangement links TRBV18 to TRBJ2-2; the match to TRBD2 covers 7 bases. Germline values: CDR1 KGHSH, CDR2 LQKENI. There are 21 residues in the CDR3. The V gene end was trimmed by 5 bases and the J gene end by 2 bases; junction bases not matched to a gene: 23. The CDR3 spells CASSGDYPFGPPTVNTGELFF. For the CDR3, the DNA is TGTGCCAGCTCAGGGGACTATCCCTTCGGGCCTCCTACCGTCAACACCGGGGAGCTGTTTTTT.

V is TRBV29-1 and J is TRBJ2-5, with TRBD1 matching 8 bases. The CDR3 consists of 13 residues. Germline loops: CDR1 SQVTM, CDR2 ANQGSEA. V gave up 3 bases and J gave up 7 bases; unmatched junction bases: 7. The CDR3 nucleotides read TGCAGCGTTGAGCGGGACAGGTTCGTGACCCAGTACTTC. This sequence encodes CSVERDRFVTQYF. Drawing the rest from reference TRBV29-1 and TRBJ2-5, the complete variable domain is SAVISQKPSRDICQRGTSLTIQCQVDSQVTMMFWYRQQPGQSLTLIATANQGSEATYESGFVIDKFPISRPNLTFSTLTVSNMSPEDSSIYLCSVERDRFVTQYFGPGTRLLVL.

V gene TRBV6-5 combines with J gene TRBJ2-1, with D perhaps matching TRBD2 (6 bases). The CDR3 length is 15 residues. Between the trimmed V and J ends, which lost 2 bases and 0 bases, there was a span of 8 bases. Germline V gene lookup returns CDR1 MNHEY and CDR2 SVGAGI. The CDR3 is CASSYAGSSYNEQFF. The CDR3 nucleotides are TGTGCCAGCAGTTACGCGGGGAGCTCCTACAATGAGCAGTTCTTC.

V and J are TRBV7-9 and TRBJ2-5; TRBD1 agrees at 9 bases. The germline V gene encodes CDR1 SEHNR and CDR2 FQNEAQ (reference sequence). V lost 1 base and J lost 2; bases outside the gene matches: 2. CDR3 length: 15 amino acids. CDR3 amino acids: CASSLGDRDQETQYF. The DNA of the CDR3 is TGTGCCAGCAGCTTAGGGGACAGGGATCAAGAGACCCAGTACTTC.

This clone occurred a few times. This rearrangement joins TRBV28 to TRBJ2-5; D might be TRBD1 (5 bases). The germline V gene has CDR1 MDHEN and CDR2 SYDVKM. V was cut by 2 bases and J by 6 bases, with 13 bases left in between. The CDR3 consists of 14 residues. Here the CDR3 reads CASSLRGSLQTQYF. The CDR3 DNA is TGTGCCAGCAGTTTAAGGGGTAGCTTACAGACCCAGTACTTC.

The chain couples TRBV9 to TRBJ1-2; perhaps TRBD1 as D (5 bases). The germline V gene has CDR1 SGDLS and CDR2 YYNGEE. The CDR3 contains 12 residues. V lost 1 base and J lost 10, with 11 bases in between. CDR3 region: CASSVQGALYTF. As DNA, the CDR3 is TGTGCCAGCAGCGTACAAGGGGCCCTCTACACCTTC.

This chain uses TRBV12-5 with TRBJ1-5; D is undetermined. The CDR3 has 19 residues. Germline V lookup: CDR1 LGHNT, CDR2 FRNRAP. V dropped 2 bases and J dropped 3 bases, with 23 bases sitting between them. The CDR3 spells CASGLSTSGVRMFNQPQHF. CDR3 coding DNA: TGTGCTAGTGGTTTGAGTACAAGCGGCGTGAGGATGTTCAATCAGCCCCAGCATTTT.

The rearrangement links TRBV11-2 to TRBJ1-1; no firm D call. V lost 1 base and J lost 5, with 11 bases in between. This CDR3 is built from 14 residues. The germline V gene encodes CDR1 SGHAT and CDR2 FQNNGV. DNA for the CDR3: TGTGCCAGCAGCTTAGGGCCAGGCCTGACTGAAGCTTTCTTT. It yields the protein CASSLGPGLTEAFF.

The J gene is TRBJ1-2, the V gene TRBV5-4, with TRBD1 as a possible D gene (5 bases). Per germline, CDR1 SGHNT and CDR2 YYREEE (reference sequence). The CDR3 sequence is 17 residues long. With 0 bases removed from V and 0 bases from J, the gap between germline ends came to 15 bases. As DNA, the CDR3 is TGTGCCAGCAGCTTGGATCCCGCAGGGTTGGCTAACTATGGCTACACCTTC. Amino acids: CASSLDPAGLANYGYTF.

J is TRBJ1-2 and V is TRBV5-4; D is unresolved. Germline assignment: CDR1 SGHNT and CDR2 YYREEE (reference sequence). The V end lost 4 bases, the J end lost 5 bases, and 15 bases lay between the germline ends. This CDR3 spans 14 amino acids. CDR3 sequence: CASSIAGRRYGYTF. As DNA, the CDR3 is TGTGCCAGCAGCATTGCCGGGAGGAGATATGGCTACACCTTC.

The chain has TRBV29-1 and TRBJ1-1; the D is unclear. The V end was cut by 8 bases, the J end by 8 bases, with 15 bases between. The germline CDR1 and CDR2 sequences are SQVTM and ANQGSEA. The length of the CDR3 is 11 residues. CDR3 bases: TGCAGCCCGAAGGTCGGCAGGGAAGCTTTCTTT. It translates to CSPKVGREAFF.

This clone was observed once. This chain connects TRBV7-7 to TRBJ2-5; 8 nucleotides line up with TRBD2. Germline V CDR1 and CDR2: SSHAT, FNYEAQ (reference sequence). Germline trimming cut 2 bases from V and 3 bases from J; bases unmatched to any gene: 2. The CDR3 loop spans 14 amino acids. The CDR3 here is CASSLSAGEETQYF. In DNA, the CDR3 is TGTGCCAGCAGCTTATCAGCGGGAGAAGAGACCCAGTACTTC.

V usage is TRBV11-2 and J usage is TRBJ2-5; TRBD2 is a possible D gene (5 bases). The ends were cut back, 4 bases at V and 5 bases at J, with 17 bases in the middle. Germline-derived CDR1 and CDR2 are SGHAT and FQNNGV. This CDR3 spans 15 amino acids. The CDR3 DNA sequence: TGTGCCAGCAGCTCAAAACCCGTCCCGGGGGAGACCCAGTACTTC. It translates to CASSSKPVPGETQYF.

This sequence joins TRBV6-1 and TRBJ2-4; D is perhaps TRBD1 (5 bases). There are 15 residues in the CDR3. The germline V gene has CDR1 MNHNS and CDR2 SASEGT. Trimming took off 6 bases at V and 2 bases at J, with 14 bases between the two ends. The CDR3 DNA reads as TGTGCCAGCAGCTCAGGGATCTCACCCAAAAACATTCAGTACTTC. It specifies CASSSGISPKNIQYF.

The chain employs TRBV5-6 and TRBJ2-5, with TRBD2 matching 9 bases. In germline, CDR1 is SGHDT, CDR2 YYEEEE. The CDR3 extends over 14 amino acids. V shed 5 bases, J shed 5 bases, and the junction held 7 bases outside the gene matches. The CDR3 DNA reads as TGTGCCAGCAGAAAGGGCGGGGGGGCCGAGACCCAGTACTTC. Encoded protein: CASRKGGGAETQYF.

This rearrangement joins TRBV15 to TRBJ2-5; D perhaps matches TRBD2 (6 bases). The CDR3 totals 15 residues. Germline CDR1 is LNHNV and CDR2 is YYDKDF (reference sequence). Trimming stripped 0 bases from V and 4 bases from J, with 12 bases between. CDR3 sequence reads: CATSREQSGPETQYF. The CDR3 DNA is TGTGCCACCAGCAGAGAGCAAAGCGGGCCAGAGACCCAGTACTTC.

The chain combines TRBV18 with TRBJ2-1, with TRBD2 as a possible D gene (6 bases). CDR1 and CDR2 from the germline V gene are KGHSH and LQKENI. Trimming left V 0 bases short and J 4 bases short, with 13 bases between. CDR3 length: 16 residues. The CDR3 loop reads CASSPPLKRVYNEQFF. The CDR3 coding sequence is TGTGCCAGCTCACCACCACTAAAGCGGGTATACAATGAGCAGTTCTTC.

This rearrangement joins TRBV7-3 to TRBJ1-2, with 7 bases aligning to TRBD1. Germline trimming cut 5 bases from V and 5 bases from J; bases unmatched to any gene: 5. CDR3 length equals 13 residues. The germline V gene encodes CDR1 SGHTA and CDR2 FQGTGA. The CDR3 DNA is TGTGCCAGCAGCCCCCAACAGGGGTATGGCTACACCTTC. Its protein product is CASSPQQGYGYTF.